Below, one T cell receptor (beta chain) is given with its context. As yet, its antigen is unknown. 60 Vbeta and 13 Jbeta primers were used in PCR. Sequencing was performed with immunoSEQ multiplex PCR; in TCRdb, only in-frame clones are kept and a portion is missing. The sample lists 180,000 or so clones, 70% to 80% occurring once. All the people who gave samples were healthy bone marrow donors. This entry belongs to a study of cytomegalovirus exposure and HLA in healthy donors. Broader study findings: In a later analysis, HLA-C alleles had the fewest associated TCRs, DRB1 alleles the most. The likely explanation for a cluster of highly shared sequence variants was sequencing artifact. Rare TCR sequences predominated, though certain public TCRs were found in many donors.

The CDR3 runs 17 residues. Germline V gives CDR1 SGDLS, CDR2 YYNGEE. V dropped 4 bases and J dropped 3; count of bases not matched to a gene: 14. This TCR came from a woman aged 25 to 39 in good health and CMV-seropositive. The sample comprised PBMCs. V and J are TRBV9 and TRBJ2-7; TRBD2 matches 9 bases. The CDR3 region has the DNA TGTGCCAGCAGCTCCAAGGCCGGGACTAGCCTCCACTACGAGCAGTACTTC. Amino acid sequence: CASSSKAGTSLHYEQYF.